This entry features one TCR beta chain sequence. Attachment of unique molecular identifiers to individual cDNA molecules was performed in the library. TCRdb reprocessed the RACE reads via MiXCR and lists one record per CDR3 protein. The repertoire consists of roughly 150,000 distinct CDR3 sequences, with around 30% occurring once and the leading ten covering roughly 2.2%. Germline V gene lookup returns CDR1 DFQATT and CDR2 SNEGSKA (reference sequence). V was cut by 4 bases and J by 8 bases, with 9 bases left in between. This CDR3 is built from 11 residues. This sample was included in a study of human T cells and chemical hapten exposure. Time point defined: patch test 3, about 24 weeks after DPC sensitization. Sample treatment: therapeutic diphenylcyclopropenone sensitization with weekly scalp DPC.

Sample: whole blood, taken in connection with sensitization to the hapten diphenylcyclopropenone (DPC). The receptor comes from a woman younger than 30 with alopecia areata. Some clones in this sample may be carry-over from other donors' samples. The chain employs TRBV20-1 and TRBJ2-1; D might be TRBD2 (5 bases). For the CDR3, the DNA is TGCAGTGCTAAGGGCGGGTATGAGCAGTTCTTC. It is translated as CSAKGGYEQFF.